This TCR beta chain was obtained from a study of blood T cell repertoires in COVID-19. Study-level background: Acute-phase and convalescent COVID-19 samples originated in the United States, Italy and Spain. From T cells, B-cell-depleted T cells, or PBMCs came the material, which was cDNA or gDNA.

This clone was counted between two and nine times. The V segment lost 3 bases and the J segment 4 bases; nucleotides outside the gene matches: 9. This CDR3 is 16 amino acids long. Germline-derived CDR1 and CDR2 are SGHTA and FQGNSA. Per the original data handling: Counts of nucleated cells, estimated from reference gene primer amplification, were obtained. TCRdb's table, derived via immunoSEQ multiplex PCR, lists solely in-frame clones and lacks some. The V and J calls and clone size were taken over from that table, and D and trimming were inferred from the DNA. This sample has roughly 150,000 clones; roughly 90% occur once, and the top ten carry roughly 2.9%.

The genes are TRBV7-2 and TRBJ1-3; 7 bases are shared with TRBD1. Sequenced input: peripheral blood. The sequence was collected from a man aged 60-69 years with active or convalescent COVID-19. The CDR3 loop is CASSLSQGSGGNTIYF. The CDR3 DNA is TGTGCCAGCAGCTTGTCACAGGGGTCAGGCGGAAACACCATATATTTT.